A selection of T cell receptor beta chains follows, all from one sample in a study of shared clonotypes between healthy human individuals. Profiled with immunoSEQ multiplex PCR; TCRdb holds only in-frame clones, not every one. Of approximately 710,000 clones in the sample, about 92% are singletons; the top ten hold more than 30%. Specimen: memory CD8+ T cells from PBMCs. The receptor set was obtained from a man between 18 and 35 years old in good health. Some clones in this sample may be carry-over from other donors' samples. Both conserved end residues are part of each CDR3. The order of the fields is D gene, V gene, J gene, clone size, CDR3 DNA, CDR3 protein. D genes are given only for firm matches. Expanded clones get a size class; other rows say once, few or many, or leave the size out.

D: TRBD1
V: TRBV5-3
J: TRBJ2-7
size: -
DNA: TGTGCCAGAAGCTTGAGAGGGGACAGGACCTACGAGCAGTACTTC
CDR3: CARSLRGDRTYEQYF

D: TRBD2
V: TRBV5-6
J: TRBJ2-7
size: -
DNA: TGTGCCAGCAGCTTGGGTAGCGGGGTCTACGAGCAGTACTTC
CDR3: CASSLGSGVYEQYF

D: -
V: TRBV27
J: TRBJ1-1
size: -
DNA: TGTGCCAGCCGCTTCCTACGGGGGAAGGGGGCTGAAGCTTTCTTT
CDR3: CASRFLRGKGAEAFF

D: -
V: TRBV18
J: TRBJ1-1
size: -
DNA: TGTGCCAGCTCACCGCCATCCGGGACAGAAGCTTTCTTT
CDR3: CASSPPSGTEAFF

D: TRBD1
V: TRBV7-2
J: TRBJ1-1
size: -
DNA: TGTGCCAGCAGCCAGAGCTCGAGAAGGGGGCTATACACTGAAGCTTTCTTT
CDR3: CASSQSSRRGLYTEAFF

D: -
V: TRBV7-6
J: TRBJ2-5
size: -
DNA: TGTGCCAGCAGCCCACCCGACAGGGAGGAGGAGACCCAGTACTTC
CDR3: CASSPPDREEETQYF

D: TRBD1
V: TRBV4-1
J: TRBJ2-7
size: -
DNA: TGCGCCAGCAGCCACGTCGGACAGGCGGCCTACGAGCAGTACTTC
CDR3: CASSHVGQAAYEQYF

D: -
V: TRBV29-1
J: TRBJ1-4
size: -
DNA: TGCAGCGTCCTCCCTCCGGGGGAGGTCGGTGAAAAACTGTTTTTT
CDR3: CSVLPPGEVGEKLFF

D: TRBD2
V: TRBV28
J: TRBJ2-7
size: -
DNA: TGTGCCAGCAGTTTATCAATAGCGGGATCCTCCTACGAGCAGTACTTC
CDR3: CASSLSIAGSSYEQYF

D: -
V: TRBV9
J: TRBJ1-1
size: -
DNA: TGTGCCAGCAGCCACTCAACGGGGGCCAACACTGAAGCTTTCTTT
CDR3: CASSHSTGANTEAFF

D: -
V: TRBV4-3
J: TRBJ2-7
size: -
DNA: TGCGCCAGCAGCCAAGATTTGGCCAGCGTCTACGAGCAGTACTTC
CDR3: CASSQDLASVYEQYF

D: TRBD1
V: TRBV29-1
J: TRBJ1-1
size: -
DNA: TGCAGCGTTGAAGTTGCCAGGGGGTACACTGAAGCTTTCTTT
CDR3: CSVEVARGYTEAFF

D: -
V: TRBV6-6
J: TRBJ2-2
size: -
DNA: TGTGCCAGCAGTTACGTCCGAACCGGGGAGCTGTTTTTT
CDR3: CASSYVRTGELFF

D: -
V: TRBV5-8
J: TRBJ1-2
size: -
DNA: TGTGCCAGCAGCTTATCCACGACGAATCTGGCTATCGATGGCTACACCTTC
CDR3: CASSLSTTNLAIDGYTF

D: -
V: TRBV29-1
J: TRBJ1-2
size: few
DNA: TGCAGCGTTGAAAGGAGTAACTATGGCTACACCTTC
CDR3: CSVERSNYGYTF

D: -
V: TRBV11-2
J: TRBJ1-2
size: -
DNA: TGTGCCAGCAGCTTCCAGGGGAACTATGGCTACACCTTC
CDR3: CASSFQGNYGYTF

D: -
V: TRBV27
J: TRBJ1-4
size: -
DNA: TGTGCCAGCAGTCCACCGGGGCTGGTGGAAAAACTGTTTTTT
CDR3: CASSPPGLVEKLFF

D: -
V: TRBV6-5
J: TRBJ2-7
size: -
DNA: TGTGCCAGCAGGTGGAGTATGGGGTGGAACGAGCAGTACTTC
CDR3: CASRWSMGWNEQYF

D: TRBD2
V: TRBV18
J: TRBJ2-1
size: -
DNA: TGTGCCAGCTCACCATCCCAACTAGCGGGAGTTCATGGTGAGCAGTTCTTC
CDR3: CASSPSQLAGVHGEQFF